The source of this T cell receptor beta chain is a study of early T cells in non-severe SARS-CoV-2 infection. In the study overall: Unsorted whole-blood RNA was sequenced in bulk, leaving chains unpaired.

Points from the study as a whole: Anti-spike CD8 responses were favored by VDJdb matching, which missed private and CD4 specificities.

This clonotype showed up many times. Its antigen is currently unknown. Separate cDNA molecules each had unique molecular identifiers attached to them. TCRdb re-called the 5' RACE reads through MiXCR, storing one row per CDR3 protein. The repertoire includes tens of thousands of distinct CDR3 sequences, 11% of them detected once, and more than 1.5% sits in the top ten. V shed 7 bases and J 6 bases; nucleotides not matched to a gene: 17. Per the germline V gene, CDR1 is MNHEY and CDR2 is SVGEGT. The CDR3 length is 17 residues. The source is an adult who was a healthcare worker with PCR-confirmed SARS-CoV-2 infection or an uninfected control (not recorded which). Sequencing was performed on whole blood. The chain recombines TRBV6-2 or TRBV6-3 with TRBJ2-1; 8 nucleotides agree with TRBD1. CDR3 in amino acids: CASTLLPGRGRPNEQFF. The DNA for the CDR3 is TGTGCCAGCACCCTCCTCCCGGGCAGGGGGCGCCCCAATGAGCAGTTCTTC.